The clone carrying this T cell receptor (beta chain) was seen only once. Per the original methods: For nucleated cells, counts were estimated from reference gene primer amplification. Generated by immunoSEQ multiplex PCR, the TCRdb table keeps only in-frame clones and is missing some. The V and J calls and clone size come from that table; D and trimming were worked out from the DNA. This table holds 200,000 to 250,000 clones, 80% found once. This specimen belongs to a study of blood T cell repertoires in COVID-19. Study background: PBMCs, B-cell-depleted T cells, or T cells provided the cDNA or gDNA that made up the material.

Trimming left V 2 bases short and J 4 bases short, with 11 bases between. Germline CDR1 is MNHNS and CDR2 is SASEGT. This CDR3 region has 14 residues. The rearrangement links TRBV6-1 to TRBJ1-2; tentative D call: TRBD1 (6 bases). Specimen: peripheral blood. The clonotype originates from a woman in her 70s with acute or convalescent COVID-19. The CDR3 DNA sequence: TGTGCCAGCAGTGAATCTGGACAGCTCTATGGCTACACCTTC. It is translated as CASSESGQLYGYTF.